Listed here are 8 T cell receptor beta chains from one sample, sequenced in a study of metastatic and nonmetastatic thyroid tumors. TCRdb reanalyzed the PCR reads with MiXCR. Of about 49,000 clones in the sample, 20% to 25% were seen once. Patients had received no treatment of any kind before thyroid surgery. The specimen was blood. These receptors all stem from a female donor with papillary thyroid cancer or a benign thyroid nodule (not recorded which). Some clones in this sample may be carry-over from other donors' samples.

The chain links TRBV28 to TRBJ2-7; 7 bases are shared with TRBD2. Per germline, CDR1 MDHEN and CDR2 SYDVKM. J was trimmed by 6 bases and V by 4 bases; bases with no gene match: 9. The length of the CDR3 is 14 residues. Written as DNA, the CDR3 is TGTGCCAGCAGTTCATGGGGGGGGGTGGGCGAGCAGTACGTC. This gives the protein CASSSWGGVGEQYV.

This clone has ten or more counts. The V and J genes are TRBV9 and TRBJ2-3; TRBD2 matches 7 bases. CDR1 is SGDLS, CDR2 YYNGEE, per germline. This CDR3 spans 13 amino acids. The V segment lost 2 bases and the J segment 4 bases; nucleotides outside the gene matches: 1. The DNA of the CDR3 is TGTGCCAGCAGCGTGGGGAGGGCAGATACGCAGTATTTT. Encoded protein: CASSVGRADTQYF. Complete variable domain (other parts from reference TRBV9 and TRBJ2-3): DSGVTQTPKHLITATGQRVTLRCSPRSGDLSVYWYQQSLDQGLQFLIQYYNGEERAKGNILERFSAQQFPDLHSELNLSSLELGDSALYFCASSVGRADTQYFGPGTRLTVL.

In this sample, this clone turned up many times. The chain has TRBV7-2 and TRBJ1-1; TRBD1 agrees at 7 bases. The CDR3 sequence is 14 residues long. Trimming cost V 4 bases and J 5 bases; bases outside gene matches: 7. The V gene's germline CDR1 is SGHTA and CDR2 FQGNSA. Here the CDR3 DNA reads TGTGCCAGCAGCTGGGCAGGGGGGCGGACTGAAGCTTTCTTT. Protein: CASSWAGGRTEAFF. Full variable domain (remainder filled in from reference TRBV7-2 and TRBJ1-1): GAGVSQSPSNKVTEKGKDVELRCDPISGHTALYWYRQSLGQGLEFLIYFQGNSAPDKSGLPSDRFSAERTGGSVSTLTIQRTQQEDSAVYLCASSWAGGRTEAFFGQGTRLTVV.

Details on this clone: A read error may produce the germline difference seen at one junction end. The chain recombines TRBV6-5 with TRBJ1-2, with D unclear. The germline V gene encodes CDR1 MNHEY and CDR2 SVGAGI. The CDR3 spans 14 residues. CDR3 DNA sequence: TGTGCCAGCAGCTACTCCCCTTCCCGACCTGGCTACACCTTC. Residues: CASSYSPSRPGYTF.

In this sample, this clone turned up many times. Other DNA sequences of this sample code for an identical CDR3. J is TRBJ2-5 and V is TRBV6-1; TRBD1 aligns across 10 bases. From germline, CDR1 is MNHNS and CDR2 SASEGT. CDR3 size: 15 residues. V shed 4 bases and J 4 bases; nucleotides not matched to a gene: 6. As DNA, the CDR3 is TGTGCCAGCAGTGGCAGACAGGGGGCTATAGAGACCCAGTACTTC. This gives the protein CASSGRQGAIETQYF.

This clone showed up just once. The junction and the germline gene differ at one end; a read error may be behind it. The chain combines TRBV15 with TRBJ2-7, with 7 bases matching TRBD2. The CDR3 sequence is 20 residues long. Germline CDR1 is LNHNV and CDR2 is YYDKDF (reference sequence). CDR3 nucleotide sequence: TGTGCCACCAGCAGAGATATAAGAGGGAGGGCCCTTATACTCTCCTACGAGCAGCACTTC. It yields the protein CATSRDIRGRALILSYEQHF.

The chain carries TRBV20-1 and TRBJ1-4, with D possibly TRBD1 on 5 matching bases. From germline, CDR1 is DFQATT and CDR2 SNEGSKA (reference sequence). This CDR3 spans 14 amino acids. The V gene lost 3 bases and the J gene lost 8 bases, with 16 bases spanning the gap. CDR3 DNA: TGCAGTGCTAGGGGGGTGGGAGGCGGCGAAAAACTGTTTTTT. It yields the protein CSARGVGGGEKLFF.

This clone was recorded at least ten times. The chain joins TRBV27 to TRBJ2-7; no firm D call. V lost 1 base and J lost 0, with 4 bases in between. Germline V gene data show CDR1 as MNHEY and CDR2 as SMNVEV (reference sequence). There are 13 residues in the CDR3. This CDR3 is CASSLYSSYEQYF. The DNA for the CDR3 is TGTGCCAGCAGTTTATACTCCTCCTACGAGCAGTACTTC.